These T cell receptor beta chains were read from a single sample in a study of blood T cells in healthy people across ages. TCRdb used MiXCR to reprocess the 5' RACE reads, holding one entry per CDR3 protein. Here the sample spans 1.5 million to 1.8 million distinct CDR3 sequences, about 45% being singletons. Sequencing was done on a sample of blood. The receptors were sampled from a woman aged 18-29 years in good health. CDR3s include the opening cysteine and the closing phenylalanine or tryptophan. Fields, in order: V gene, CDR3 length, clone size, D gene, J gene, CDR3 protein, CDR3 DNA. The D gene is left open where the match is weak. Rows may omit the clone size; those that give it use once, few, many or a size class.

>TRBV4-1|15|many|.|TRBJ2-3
CASSQGGGRTDTQYF
TGCGCCAGCAGCCAAGGTGGGGGTAGAACAGATACGCAGTATTTT
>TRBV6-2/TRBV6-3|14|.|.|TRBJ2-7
CASSYPRGNYEQYF
TGTGCCAGCAGTTACCCGAGGGGAAACTACGAGCAGTACTTC
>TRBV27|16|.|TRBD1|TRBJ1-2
CASSLLGTGNVDGYTF
TGTGCCAGCAGTTTACTCGGGACAGGGAATGTGGATGGCTACACCTTC
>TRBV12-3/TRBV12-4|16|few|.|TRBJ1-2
CASSVPGQGMVYGYTF
TGTGCCAGCAGTGTCCCGGGACAAGGGATGGTCTATGGCTACACCTTC
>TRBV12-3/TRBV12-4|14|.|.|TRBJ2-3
CASSFASEAATQYF
TGTGCCAGCAGTTTCGCGTCTGAGGCCGCTACGCAGTATTTT
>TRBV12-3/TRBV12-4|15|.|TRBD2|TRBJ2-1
CASSVIAGGPNEQFF
TGTGCCAGCAGTGTAATCGCGGGGGGGCCGAATGAGCAGTTCTTC
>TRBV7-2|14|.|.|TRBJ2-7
CASSCHRELYEQYF
TGTGCCAGCAGCTGTCACAGGGAACTCTACGAGCAGTACTTC
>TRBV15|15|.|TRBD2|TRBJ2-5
CATSSSSGGGETQYF
TGTGCCACCAGTTCGAGTAGCGGGGGCGGAGAGACCCAGTACTTC
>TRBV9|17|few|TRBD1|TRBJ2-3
CASSVDGETGASDTQYF
TGTGCCAGCAGCGTAGATGGGGAGACAGGGGCATCAGATACGCAGTATTTT
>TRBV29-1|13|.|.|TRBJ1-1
CSVETDSNTEAFF
TGCAGCGTTGAAACCGACAGCAACACTGAAGCTTTCTTT
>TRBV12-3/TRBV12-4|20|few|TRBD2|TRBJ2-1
CASKKTPGLAGPSSYNEQFF
TGTGCCAGCAAAAAGACCCCGGGACTAGCGGGACCTAGCTCCTACAATGAGCAGTTCTTC
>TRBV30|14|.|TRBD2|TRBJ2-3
CAWRSSGTTDTQYF
TGTGCCTGGAGGTCGAGCGGGACCACAGATACGCAGTATTTT
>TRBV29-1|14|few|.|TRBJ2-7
CSVVVGARSYEQYF
TGCAGCGTTGTGGTCGGGGCCAGATCCTACGAGCAGTACTTC
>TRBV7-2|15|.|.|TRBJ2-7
CASSSRNSGSYEQYF
TGTGCCAGCAGCAGCAGGAACTCGGGCTCCTACGAGCAGTACTTC
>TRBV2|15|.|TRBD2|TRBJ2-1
CASSGGLAGHNEQFF
TGTGCCAGCAGTGGGGGACTAGCGGGGCACAATGAGCAGTTCTTC
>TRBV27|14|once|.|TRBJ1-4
CASRVTRFNEKLFF
TGTGCCAGCAGGGTTACAAGGTTTAATGAAAAACTGTTTTTT
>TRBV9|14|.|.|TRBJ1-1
CASSRAGLNTEAFF
TGTGCCAGCAGCCGGGCAGGGCTGAACACTGAAGCTTTCTTT
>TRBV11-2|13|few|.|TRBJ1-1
CASNLGGVTEAFF
TGTGCCAGCAACCTGGGAGGGGTCACTGAAGCTTTCTTT
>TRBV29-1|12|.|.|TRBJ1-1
CSVEELYTEAFF
TGCAGCGTTGAAGAACTATACACTGAAGCTTTCTTT
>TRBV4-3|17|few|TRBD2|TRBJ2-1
CASSQDLPSGSYNEQFF
TGCGCCAGCAGCCAAGATTTGCCTAGCGGCTCCTACAATGAGCAGTTCTTC
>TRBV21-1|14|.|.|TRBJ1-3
CASSPQGVGNTIYF
TGTGCCAGCAGCCCACAAGGCGTTGGAAACACCATATATTTT
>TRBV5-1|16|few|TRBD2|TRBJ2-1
CASSLMPAGGGNEQFF
TGCGCCAGCAGCTTGATGCCAGCGGGGGGCGGGAATGAGCAGTTCTTC
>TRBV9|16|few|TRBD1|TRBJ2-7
CASSSEGTGVIHEQYF
TGTGCCAGCAGCTCAGAGGGGACAGGGGTTATCCACGAGCAGTACTTC
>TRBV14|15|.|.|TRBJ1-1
CASSQRKGLNTEAFF
TGTGCCAGCAGCCAACGAAAGGGGTTGAACACTGAAGCTTTCTTT
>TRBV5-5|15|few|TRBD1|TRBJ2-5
CASSVSGTGAETQYF
TGTGCCAGCAGCGTCTCCGGGACAGGGGCGGAGACCCAGTACTTC
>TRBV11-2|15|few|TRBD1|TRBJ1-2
CASSQDRVASYGYTF
TGTGCCAGCAGCCAAGACAGGGTGGCCTCCTATGGCTACACCTTC
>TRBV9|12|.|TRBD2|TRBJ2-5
CVSSVGGETQYF
TGTGTCAGCAGCGTCGGGGGGGAGACCCAGTACTTC
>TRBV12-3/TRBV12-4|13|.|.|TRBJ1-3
CASSPRAGNTIYF
TGTGCCAGCAGTCCCCGGGCCGGAAACACCATATATTTT
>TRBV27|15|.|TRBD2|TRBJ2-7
CASSSSGDSYNEQYF
TGTGCCAGCAGTTCTAGCGGAGACTCCTACAATGAGCAGTACTTC
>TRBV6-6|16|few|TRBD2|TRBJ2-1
CASSNRLAGSYNEQFF
TGTGCCAGCAGTAACCGACTAGCGGGATCCTACAATGAGCAGTTCTTC
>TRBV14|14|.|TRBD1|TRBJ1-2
CASSPIRDSYGYTF
TGTGCCAGCAGCCCGATCCGGGACAGCTATGGCTACACCTTC
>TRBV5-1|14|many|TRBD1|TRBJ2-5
CASSQQGLRETQYF
TGCGCCAGCAGCCAACAGGGGTTGCGAGAGACCCAGTACTTC
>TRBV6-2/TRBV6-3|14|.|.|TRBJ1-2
CASSYAIFAQGYTF
TGTGCCAGCAGTTACGCCATTTTTGCGCAAGGCTACACCTTC
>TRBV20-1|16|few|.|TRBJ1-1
CSARVRQWYVNTEAFF
TGCAGTGCTAGAGTACGTCAGTGGTATGTGAACACTGAAGCTTTCTTT
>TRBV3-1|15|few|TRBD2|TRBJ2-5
CASSQTTSGSYEQYF
TGTGCCAGCAGCCAGACGACTAGCGGCAGCTACGAACAGTACTTC